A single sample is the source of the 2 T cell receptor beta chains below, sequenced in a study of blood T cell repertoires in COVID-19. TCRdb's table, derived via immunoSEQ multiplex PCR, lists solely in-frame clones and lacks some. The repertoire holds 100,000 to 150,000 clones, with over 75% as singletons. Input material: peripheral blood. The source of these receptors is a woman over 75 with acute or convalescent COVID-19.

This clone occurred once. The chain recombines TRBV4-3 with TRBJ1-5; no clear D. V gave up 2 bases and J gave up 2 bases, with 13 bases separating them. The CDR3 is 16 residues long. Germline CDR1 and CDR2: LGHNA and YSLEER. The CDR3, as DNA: TGCGCCAGCAGCCAAACCATTGCCGCAGGCAATCAGCCCCAGCATTTT. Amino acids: CASSQTIAAGNQPQHF.

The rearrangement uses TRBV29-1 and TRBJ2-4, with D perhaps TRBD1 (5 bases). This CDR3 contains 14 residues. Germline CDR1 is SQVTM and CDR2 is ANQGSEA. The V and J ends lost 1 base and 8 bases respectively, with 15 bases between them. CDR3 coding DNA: TGCAGCGTTGAAGGGGGCCTTATGGACGACATTCAGTACTTC. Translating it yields CSVEGGLMDDIQYF.